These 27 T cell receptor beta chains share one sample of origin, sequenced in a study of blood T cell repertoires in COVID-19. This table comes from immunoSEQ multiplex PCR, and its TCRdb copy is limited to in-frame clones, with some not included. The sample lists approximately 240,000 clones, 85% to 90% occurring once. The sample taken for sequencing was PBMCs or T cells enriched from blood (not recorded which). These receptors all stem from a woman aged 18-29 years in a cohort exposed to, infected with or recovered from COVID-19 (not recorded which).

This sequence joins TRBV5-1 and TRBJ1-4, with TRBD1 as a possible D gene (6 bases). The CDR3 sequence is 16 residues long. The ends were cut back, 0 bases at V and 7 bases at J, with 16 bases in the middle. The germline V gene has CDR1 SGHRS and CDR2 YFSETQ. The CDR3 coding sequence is TGCGCCAGCAGCTTGGGTCGGACAGTAAGGACTGAAAAACTGTTTTTT. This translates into CASSLGRTVRTEKLFF.

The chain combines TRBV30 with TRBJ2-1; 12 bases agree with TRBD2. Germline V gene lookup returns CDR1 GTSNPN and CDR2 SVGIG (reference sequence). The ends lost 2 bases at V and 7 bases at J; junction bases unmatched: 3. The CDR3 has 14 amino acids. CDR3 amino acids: CAWSKGLAGNEQFF. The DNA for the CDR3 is TGTGCCTGGAGTAAAGGACTAGCGGGAAATGAGCAGTTCTTC.

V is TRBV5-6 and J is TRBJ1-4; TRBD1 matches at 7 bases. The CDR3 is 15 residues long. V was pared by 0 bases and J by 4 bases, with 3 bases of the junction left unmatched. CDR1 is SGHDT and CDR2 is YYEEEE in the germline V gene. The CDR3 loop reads CASSLEGAGNEKLFF. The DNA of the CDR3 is TGTGCCAGCAGCTTGGAGGGGGCTGGTAATGAAAAACTGTTTTTT. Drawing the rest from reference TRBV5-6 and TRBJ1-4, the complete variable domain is DAGVTQSPTHLIKTRGQQVTLRCSPKSGHDTVSWYQQALGQGPQFIFQYYEEEERQRGNFPDRFSGHQFPNYSSELNVNALLLGDSALYLCASSLEGAGNEKLFFGSGTQLSVL.

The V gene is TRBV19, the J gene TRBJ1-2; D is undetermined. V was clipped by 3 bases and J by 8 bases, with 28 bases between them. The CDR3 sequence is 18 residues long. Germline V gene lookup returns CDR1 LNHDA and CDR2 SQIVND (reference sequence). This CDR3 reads CASSIKGALVSRGIGYTF. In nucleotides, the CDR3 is TGTGCCAGTAGTATTAAGGGCGCCCTTGTCTCTCGCGGGATCGGCTACACCTTC.

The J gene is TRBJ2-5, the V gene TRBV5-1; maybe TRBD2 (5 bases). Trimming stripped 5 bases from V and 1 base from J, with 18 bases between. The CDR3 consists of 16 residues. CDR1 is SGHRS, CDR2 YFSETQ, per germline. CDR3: CASSFSGTGFQETQYF. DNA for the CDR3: TGCGCCAGCAGTTTTAGTGGTACGGGGTTCCAAGAGACCCAGTACTTC.

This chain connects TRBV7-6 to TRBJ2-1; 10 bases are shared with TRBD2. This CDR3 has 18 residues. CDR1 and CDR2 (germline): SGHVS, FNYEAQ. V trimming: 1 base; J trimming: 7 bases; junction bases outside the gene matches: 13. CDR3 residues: CASSLEHPLAGVTNEQFF. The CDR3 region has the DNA TGTGCCAGCAGCTTAGAGCATCCCCTAGCGGGAGTAACTAATGAGCAGTTCTTC.

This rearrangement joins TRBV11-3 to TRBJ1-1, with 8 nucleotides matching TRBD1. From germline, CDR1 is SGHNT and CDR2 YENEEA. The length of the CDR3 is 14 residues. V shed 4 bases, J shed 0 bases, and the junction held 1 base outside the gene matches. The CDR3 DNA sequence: TGTGCCAGCAGCTCGGACAGGGTGAACACTGAAGCTTTCTTT. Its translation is CASSSDRVNTEAFF.

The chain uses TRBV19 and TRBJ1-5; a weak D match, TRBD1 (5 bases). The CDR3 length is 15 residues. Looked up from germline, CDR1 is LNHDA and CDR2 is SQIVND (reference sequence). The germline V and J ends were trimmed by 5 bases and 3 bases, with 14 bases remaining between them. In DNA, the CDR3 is TGTGCCAGTAGTTATCCCCAGGGAAACAATCAGCCCCAGCATTTT. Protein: CASSYPQGNNQPQHF. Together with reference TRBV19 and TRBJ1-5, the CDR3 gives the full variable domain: DGGITQSPKYLFRKEGQNVTLSCEQNLNHDAMYWYRQDPGQGLRLIYYSQIVNDFQKGDIAEGYSVSREKKESFPLTVTSAQKNPTAFYLCASSYPQGNNQPQHFGDGTRLSIL.

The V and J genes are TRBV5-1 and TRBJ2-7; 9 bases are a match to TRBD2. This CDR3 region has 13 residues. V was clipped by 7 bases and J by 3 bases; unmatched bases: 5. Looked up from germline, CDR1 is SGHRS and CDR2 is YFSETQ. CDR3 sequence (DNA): TGCGCCAGCCAAGCGGGGGGCCACTACGAGCAGTACTTC. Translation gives CASQAGGHYEQYF.

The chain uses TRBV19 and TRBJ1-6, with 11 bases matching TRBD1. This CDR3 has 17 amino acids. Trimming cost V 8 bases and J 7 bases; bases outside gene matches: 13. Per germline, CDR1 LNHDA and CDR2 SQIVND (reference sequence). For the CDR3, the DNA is TGTGCCAGTCGGAGGGGGACAGGGGGATTAAGGAATTCACCCCTCCACTTT. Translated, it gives CASRRGTGGLRNSPLHF.

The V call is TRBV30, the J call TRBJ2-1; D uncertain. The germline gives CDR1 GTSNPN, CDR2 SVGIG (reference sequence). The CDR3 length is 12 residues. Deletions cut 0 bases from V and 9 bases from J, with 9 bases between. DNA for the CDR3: TGTGCCTGGAGTGTTATTACGCGTGAGCAGTTCTTC. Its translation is CAWSVITREQFF. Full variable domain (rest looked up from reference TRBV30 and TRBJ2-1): SQTIHQWPATLVQPVGSPLSLECTVEGTSNPNLYWYRQAAGRGLQLLFYSVGIGQISSEVPQNLSASRPQDRQFILSSKKLLLSDSGFYLCAWSVITREQFFGPGTRLTVL.

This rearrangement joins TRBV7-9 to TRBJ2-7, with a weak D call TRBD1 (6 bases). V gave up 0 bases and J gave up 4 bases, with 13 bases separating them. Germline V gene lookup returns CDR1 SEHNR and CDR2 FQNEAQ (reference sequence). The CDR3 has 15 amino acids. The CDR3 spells CASSLALGDIYEQYF. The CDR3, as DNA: TGTGCCAGCAGCTTAGCGCTTGGGGACATATACGAGCAGTACTTC.

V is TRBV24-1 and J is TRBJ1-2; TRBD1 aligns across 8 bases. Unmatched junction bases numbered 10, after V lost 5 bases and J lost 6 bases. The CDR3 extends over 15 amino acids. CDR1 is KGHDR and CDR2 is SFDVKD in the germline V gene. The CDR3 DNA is TGTGCCACCAGTGGGGTCCTCGGACAGGGCGATGGCTACACCTTC. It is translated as CATSGVLGQGDGYTF.

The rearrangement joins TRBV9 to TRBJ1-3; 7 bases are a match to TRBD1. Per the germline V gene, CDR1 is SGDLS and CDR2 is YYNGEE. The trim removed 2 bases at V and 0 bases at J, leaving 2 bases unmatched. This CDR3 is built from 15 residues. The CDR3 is CASSVQGGSGNTIYF. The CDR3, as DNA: TGTGCCAGCAGCGTCCAGGGGGGCTCTGGAAACACCATATATTTT.

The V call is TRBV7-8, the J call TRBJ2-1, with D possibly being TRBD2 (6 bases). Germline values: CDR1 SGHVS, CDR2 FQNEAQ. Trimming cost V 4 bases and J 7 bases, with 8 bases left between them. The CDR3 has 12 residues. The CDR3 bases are TGTGCCAGCAGCTCCAGCGGGAATGAGCAGTTCTTC. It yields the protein CASSSSGNEQFF.

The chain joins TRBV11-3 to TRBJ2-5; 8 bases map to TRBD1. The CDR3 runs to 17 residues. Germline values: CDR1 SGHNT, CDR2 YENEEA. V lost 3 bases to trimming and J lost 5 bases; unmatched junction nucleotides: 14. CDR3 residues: CASSLRGRQGRWETQYF. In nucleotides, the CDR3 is TGTGCCAGCAGCTTGAGGGGAAGACAGGGGAGGTGGGAGACCCAGTACTTC.

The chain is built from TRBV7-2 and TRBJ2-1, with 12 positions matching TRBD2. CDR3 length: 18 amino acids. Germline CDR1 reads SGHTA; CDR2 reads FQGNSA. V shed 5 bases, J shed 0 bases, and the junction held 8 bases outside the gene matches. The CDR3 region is CASSNLAGGLGSYNEQFF. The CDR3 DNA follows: TGTGCCAGCAGCAACCTAGCGGGGGGGCTCGGCTCCTACAATGAGCAGTTCTTC.

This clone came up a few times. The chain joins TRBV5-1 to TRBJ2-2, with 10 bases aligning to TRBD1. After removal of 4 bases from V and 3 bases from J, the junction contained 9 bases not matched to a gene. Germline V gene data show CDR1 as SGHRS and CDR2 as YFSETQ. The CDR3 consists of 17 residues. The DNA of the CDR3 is TGCGCCAGCAGCCTCTTGATAGGACAGGGGGACACCGGGGAGCTGTTTTTT. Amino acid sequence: CASSLLIGQGDTGELFF.

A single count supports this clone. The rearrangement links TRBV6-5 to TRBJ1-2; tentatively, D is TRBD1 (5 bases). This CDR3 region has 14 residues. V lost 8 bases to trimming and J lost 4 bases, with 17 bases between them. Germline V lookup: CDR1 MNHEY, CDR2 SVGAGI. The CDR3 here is CASCNRSWGYGYTF. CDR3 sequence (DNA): TGTGCCAGCTGCAACAGGTCTTGGGGCTATGGCTACACCTTC.

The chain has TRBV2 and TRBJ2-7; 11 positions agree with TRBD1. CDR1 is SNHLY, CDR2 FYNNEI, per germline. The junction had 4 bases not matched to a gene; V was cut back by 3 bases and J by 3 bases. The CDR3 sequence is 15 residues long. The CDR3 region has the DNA TGTGCCAGCAGTGATTCGGACAGGGGGCTCTACGAGCAGTACTTC. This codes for CASSDSDRGLYEQYF.

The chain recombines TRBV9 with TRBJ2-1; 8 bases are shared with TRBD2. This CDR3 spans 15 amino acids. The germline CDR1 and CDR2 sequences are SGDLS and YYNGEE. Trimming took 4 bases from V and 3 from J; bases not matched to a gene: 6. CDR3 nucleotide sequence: TGTGCCAGCAGCCTTAGCGGGGAAGTCTACAATGAGCAGTTCTTC. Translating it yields CASSLSGEVYNEQFF.

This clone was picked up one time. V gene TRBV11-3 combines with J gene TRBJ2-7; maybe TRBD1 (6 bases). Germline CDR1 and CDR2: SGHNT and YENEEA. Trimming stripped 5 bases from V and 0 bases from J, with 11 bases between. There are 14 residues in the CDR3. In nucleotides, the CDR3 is TGTGCCAGCAGCCGACAGGACGGCTCCTACGAGCAGTACTTC. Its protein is CASSRQDGSYEQYF.

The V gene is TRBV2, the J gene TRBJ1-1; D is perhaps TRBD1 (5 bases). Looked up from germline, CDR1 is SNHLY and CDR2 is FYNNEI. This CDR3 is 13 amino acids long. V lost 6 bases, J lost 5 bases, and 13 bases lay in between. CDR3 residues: CASSKAGGTEAFF. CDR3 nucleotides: TGTGCCAGCAGCAAAGCGGGGGGTACTGAAGCTTTCTTT. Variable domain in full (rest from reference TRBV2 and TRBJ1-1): EPEVTQTPSHQVTQMGQEVILRCVPISNHLYFYWYRQILGQKVEFLVSFYNNEISEKSEIFDDQFSVERPDGSNFTLKIRSTKLEDSAMYFCASSKAGGTEAFFGQGTRLTVV.

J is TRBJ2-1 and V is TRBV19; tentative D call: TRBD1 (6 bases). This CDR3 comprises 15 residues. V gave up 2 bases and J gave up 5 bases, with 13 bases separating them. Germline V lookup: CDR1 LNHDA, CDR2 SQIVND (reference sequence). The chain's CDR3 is CASSIFPGQNNEQFF. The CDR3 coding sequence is TGTGCCAGTAGTATATTCCCCGGACAGAACAATGAGCAGTTCTTC.

CDR3 DNA: TGTGCCAGCAGCCCGACAGGGATTGAAGCTTTCTTT. Residues: CASSPTGIEAFF. J is TRBJ1-1 and V is TRBV25-1; 7 bases are a match to TRBD1. Germline assignment: CDR1 MGHDK and CDR2 SYGVNS. Trimming removed 6 bases from V and 7 bases from J; junction bases left unmatched: 5. The CDR3 sequence is 12 residues long.

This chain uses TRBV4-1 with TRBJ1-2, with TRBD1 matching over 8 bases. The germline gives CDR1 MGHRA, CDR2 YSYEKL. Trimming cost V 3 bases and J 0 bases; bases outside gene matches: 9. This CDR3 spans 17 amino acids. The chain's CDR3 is CASSHTLTGATNYGYTF. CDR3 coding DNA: TGCGCCAGCAGCCACACTTTGACAGGGGCGACTAACTATGGCTACACCTTC.

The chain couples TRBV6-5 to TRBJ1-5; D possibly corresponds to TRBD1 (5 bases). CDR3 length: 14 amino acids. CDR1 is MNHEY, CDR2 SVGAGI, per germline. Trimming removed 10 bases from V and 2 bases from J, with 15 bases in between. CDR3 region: CATQSGFGNQPQHF. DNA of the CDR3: TGTGCCACCCAGTCAGGGTTCGGCAATCAGCCCCAGCATTTT.